This T cell receptor beta chain was documented in a study of glioma-infiltrating T cells after dendritic cell vaccination. Study as a whole: Patients received autologous tumor lysate-pulsed dendritic cell vaccination between about 2002 and 2012. Patients received three intradermal dendritic cell vaccine injections at biweekly intervals. Whole-study findings and limits: Patients with more pretreatment TILs had longer time to progression and survival. The cohort had few patients with full blood and tumor sets.

The time point was: after dendritic cell vaccination, including at tumor progression/relapse. The table came from immunoSEQ multiplex PCR; TCRdb's copy has only in-frame clones and leaves some out. The sample has approximately 85,000 clones, 85% seen once. CDR1 is MNHEY and CDR2 is SMNVEV in the germline V gene (reference sequence). The CDR3 sequence is 18 residues long. V was pared by 4 bases and J by 4 bases, with 18 bases of the junction left unmatched. This clone was observed a single time. The target antigen is unknown. The genes are TRBV27 and TRBJ1-2; the match to TRBD1 covers 7 bases. The source is a human donor with glioblastoma. The sequencing used blood, collected after dendritic cell vaccination. CDR3 in DNA: TGTGCCAGCAGTTCCCTTAGTTACTCGAGGGGGCGCGTCTATGGCTACACCTTC. Its protein is CASSSLSYSRGRVYGYTF.